Listed below are T cell receptor beta chains from one sample, sequenced in a study of T-cell memory formation after mild COVID-19. One entry per CDR3 protein results from TCRdb running MiXCR on the 5' RACE reads. Counted here are 470,000 or so distinct CDR3 sequences, approximately 18% occurring once; the ten biggest clones make up about 22%. Source material: PBMCs or a T cell subset sorted from them (not recorded which). Every receptor here comes from a man younger than 30 who had mild COVID-19 (a few samples of this study predate the infection). Cell type and time point are not known. The CDR3 runs from the conserved cysteine through the conserved F or W. D genes are given only for firm matches. Size tells how often a clone was seen (once, few, many) or the class of an expanded clone, and some rows leave it out.

.,few,TRBV11-1,TRBJ2-1,TGTGCCAGCAGCTACTCGGAGGGCGAGCAGTTCTTC,CASSYSEGEQFF
.,few,TRBV4-1,TRBJ2-7,TGCGCCAGCAGCCACGCGGGGACAACCTACGAGCAGTACTTC,CASSHAGTTYEQYF
TRBD2,once,TRBV29-1,TRBJ2-1,TGCAGCGTTCTCCTAGCGGGTTCATGGAATGAGCAGTTCTTC,CSVLLAGSWNEQFF
TRBD2,.,TRBV4-3,TRBJ2-1,TGCGCCAGCAGCCGACGGAGCCTAGCGGGGAGGAGCTCCTACAATGAGCAGTTCTTC,CASSRRSLAGRSSYNEQFF
.,.,TRBV4-2,TRBJ2-7,TGTGCCAGCAGCCAAGAAGGACTCTCCTACGAGCAGTACTTC,CASSQEGLSYEQYF
.,.,TRBV24-1,TRBJ2-1,TGTGCCACCAGTGATGCACGCCGGGACATCTACAATGAGCAGTTCTTC,CATSDARRDIYNEQFF
TRBD1,.,TRBV5-1,TRBJ2-5,TGCGCCAGCAGCCCGGACAGGGCTCATGAGACCCAGTACTTC,CASSPDRAHETQYF
.,.,TRBV29-1,TRBJ2-7,TGCAGCGTTGAGAAAAGAATCGAGGGGACCTACGAGCAGTACTTC,CSVEKRIEGTYEQYF
.,few,TRBV7-9,TRBJ1-1,TGTGCCAGCAGCTTCGAGCTGAACACTGAAGCTTTCTTT,CASSFELNTEAFF
.,few,TRBV20-1,TRBJ2-5,TGCAGTCCCCTAGAGAGAGAGACCCAGTACTTC,CSPLERETQYF
.,few,TRBV9,TRBJ1-6,TGTGCCAGCAGCGTAGGCGGGGCGCGAAATTCACCCCTCCACTTT,CASSVGGARNSPLHF
TRBD2,many,TRBV7-2,TRBJ2-4,TGTGCCAGCAGCCCTATGACTAGCGGGGGGGCGAACATTCAGTACTTC,CASSPMTSGGANIQYF
TRBD1,.,TRBV24-1,TRBJ2-1,TGTGCCACCAGTGATTCGACAGGGTTCGATGAGCAGTTCTTC,CATSDSTGFDEQFF